This entry is about one T cell receptor (beta chain). No antigen is known for it. The sample belongs to a study of blood T cells in healthy people across ages. Whole-study findings and limits: Long-lived and aged donors differed, with more naive CD4+ cells and higher diversity in the long-lived. One million T cells yielded diversity estimates that were considered underestimates. Since the PBMCs were unsorted, naive and antigen-experienced cells could not be conclusively compared. Roughly linearly, TCR beta diversity per million T cells fell as age increased.

A sample-barcoded 5' primer and a J-beta primer mix were used in a second PCR of about 6 to 11 cycles. TCRdb analysed the 5' RACE reads with MiXCR anew, one entry per CDR3 protein. The sample consists of around 2 million distinct CDR3 sequences, about two fifths of them appearing once. The sequencing sample was made of blood. This receptor was identified in a human donor in good health.

The CDR3 DNA reads TGTGCCAGCAGCTTACCCGTAACACAGGCGGGGGTAGCTTTCTTT. This gives the protein CASSLPVTQAGVAFF. The chain is built from TRBV7-9 and TRBJ1-1, with D possibly matching TRBD1 (5 bases). The V gene's germline CDR1 is SEHNR and CDR2 FQNEAQ (reference sequence). The V gene lost 2 bases and the J gene lost 10 bases, with 20 bases spanning the gap. The CDR3 runs to 15 residues.